The clone carrying this T cell receptor beta chain was seen a handful of times. Its antigen is unidentified. This record belongs to a study of Graves' ophthalmopathy and Graves' hyperthyroidism. In the study overall: No ophthalmopathy within 18 months of follow-up signified stable hyperthyroidism.

Unmatched junction bases numbered 7, after V lost 3 bases and J lost 3 bases. Germline V CDR1 and CDR2: GTSNPN, SVGIG (reference sequence). This CDR3 spans 14 amino acids. Whole-study results and caveats: A majority of expanded thyroid clonotypes exceeding 0.001 frequency were likewise present in blood.

As the template, RNA transcripts were used to amplify TCR beta CDR3 regions. HTBI primers were used in a first-round RT-PCR, which preceded a second-round multiplex PCR. TCRdb analysed the multiplex PCR reads with MiXCR anew, one entry per CDR3 protein. The sample yields roughly 1.1 million distinct CDR3 sequences, 35% to 40% seen once. This TCR came from an adult man with Graves' hyperthyroidism. The chain carries TRBV30 and TRBJ1-1; 7 bases are a match to TRBD1. Sequencing was carried out using peripheral blood or thyroid tissue (not recorded which). The CDR3 here is CAWRQDRLDTEAFF. The CDR3 bases are TGTGCCTGGAGACAGGACAGGTTGGACACTGAAGCTTTCTTT.